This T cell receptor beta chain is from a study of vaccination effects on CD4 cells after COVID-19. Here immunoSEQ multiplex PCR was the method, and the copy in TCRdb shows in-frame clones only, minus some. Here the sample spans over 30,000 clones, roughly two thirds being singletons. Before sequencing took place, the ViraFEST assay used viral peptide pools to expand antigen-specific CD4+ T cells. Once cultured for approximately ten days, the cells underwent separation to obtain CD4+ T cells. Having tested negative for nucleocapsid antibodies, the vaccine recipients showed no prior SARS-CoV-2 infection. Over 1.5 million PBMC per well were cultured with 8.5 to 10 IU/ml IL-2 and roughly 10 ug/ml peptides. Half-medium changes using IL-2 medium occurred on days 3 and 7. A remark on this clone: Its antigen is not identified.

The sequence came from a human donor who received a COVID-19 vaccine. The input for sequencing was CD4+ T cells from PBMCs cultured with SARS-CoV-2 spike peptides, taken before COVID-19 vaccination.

DNA for the CDR3: TGTGCCAGCAGCCAAGGGGGCCCCTATGGCTACACCTTC. Translating gives CASSQGGPYGYTF. V usage is TRBV3-1 (or the pseudogene TRBV3-2) and J usage is TRBJ1-2; tentative D call: TRBD1 (5 bases). This CDR3 has 13 residues. CDR1 LGHDT and CDR2 YNNKEL come from the germline V gene (reference sequence). V lost 1 base and J lost 4, with 7 bases in between.